This T cell receptor (beta chain) was captured in a study of beta chain features in type 1 diabetes. Study-wide results and limits: Amplification by PCR could prefer shorter templates, with the same effect in patients and controls.

Regarding this clone: Its antigen is not known.

cDNA synthesis used the whole RNA isolate, giving expressed TCRB sequences. Profiled with immunoSEQ multiplex PCR; TCRdb holds only in-frame clones, not every one. The sample includes roughly 140,000 clones, approximately 8.1% of them seen just once. V lost 4 bases, J lost 5 bases, and 9 bases stayed unmatched. CDR3 size: 14 residues. Germline V gene lookup returns CDR1 SGDLS and CDR2 YYNGEE. This clonotype originated in a man younger than 35 in good health. Sequencing was performed on central memory CD4+ T cells from blood. The V gene is TRBV9, the J gene TRBJ2-7; 7 nucleotides line up with TRBD2. Written as DNA, the CDR3 is TGTGCCAGCAGCCCCCGGACTAGTTTCCACGAGCAGTACTTC. Protein: CASSPRTSFHEQYF.